These T cell receptor beta chains were read from a single sample in a study of blood T cell repertoires in COVID-19. Data came from immunoSEQ multiplex PCR; TCRdb stores just in-frame clones and leaves some out. The sample contains a few hundred thousand clones, around 82% of which appear only once. What was sequenced was peripheral blood. The source of these receptors is a man aged 50-60 years with active or convalescent COVID-19. CDR3s include the opening cysteine and the closing phenylalanine or tryptophan.

V	J	CDR3
TRBV7-9	TRBJ2-1	CASSLGGLYNNEQFF
TRBV30	TRBJ1-1	CAWSRQGYTEAFF
TRBV10-1	TRBJ2-1	CASSESGQGDNEQFF
TRBV7-9	TRBJ2-2	CASRDWDTGELFF
TRBV5-4	TRBJ1-1	CASSFPGTEAFF
TRBV19	TRBJ2-7	CASKGGTYEQYF
TRBV6-2/TRBV6-3	TRBJ1-5	CASSYSTGMSNQPQHF
TRBV28	TRBJ2-1	CASSSTGSSYNEQFF
TRBV3-1/TRBV3-2	TRBJ1-1	CASSQTSTGGTEAFF
TRBV5-1	TRBJ2-7	CASAPGQGSLEQYF
TRBV28	TRBJ2-7	CASSPMTGTSYEQYF
TRBV5-6	TRBJ2-7	CASSLGAYEQYF
TRBV4-1	TRBJ1-1	CASSQGGMTGGYTEAFF
TRBV7-6	TRBJ2-5	CASSFGTGHQETQYF
TRBV9	TRBJ1-2	CASSANRGGDYGYTF
TRBV5-5	TRBJ1-5	CASSPGPGNQPQHF
TRBV7-2	TRBJ2-1	CASSPSRGEQFF
TRBV6-5	TRBJ2-2	CASSYVAGGHGELFF
TRBV4-3	TRBJ1-1	CASSQDSQANTEAFF
TRBV30	TRBJ1-1	CAVTGEGTGSTEAFF
TRBV13	TRBJ1-1	CASSLGTLNTEAFF
TRBV19	TRBJ1-1	CASSLQRGTEAFF
TRBV5-6	TRBJ2-7	CASSSDSYEQYF
TRBV7-9	TRBJ2-3	CASSPSRGGDTQYF
TRBV30	TRBJ1-3	CAWSRGERNTIYF
TRBV7-2	TRBJ1-3	CASRNKPGHNGNTIYF
TRBV9	TRBJ1-3	CASSVGAFGNTIYF
TRBV7-8	TRBJ1-2	CASSFDRQNYGYTF
TRBV6-2/TRBV6-3	TRBJ2-1	CASNPDIPSSYNEQFF
TRBV5-6	TRBJ2-7	CASSFTGGSSEQYF
TRBV19	TRBJ2-7	CASRSRDADFYEQYF
TRBV10-2	TRBJ2-3	CASSVLAGATDTQYF
TRBV25-1	TRBJ1-4	CASSEAVGREKLFF
TRBV6-6	TRBJ2-7	CASSSQGTGDYEQYF
TRBV3-1/TRBV3-2	TRBJ2-1	CASSQEGGWRYNEQFF
TRBV5-1	TRBJ2-4	CASSFSGNGIQYF
TRBV6-5	TRBJ1-4	CASGQTTNEKLFF
TRBV4-3	TRBJ2-5	CASSQEGSLATQYF
TRBV5-1	TRBJ1-1	CASSFVEGARTEAFF
TRBV9	TRBJ2-1	CASSPRGYNEQFF
TRBV7-8	TRBJ1-2	CASSQQGYGYTF
TRBV9	TRBJ1-2	CASSVDLPGRGYGYTF
TRBV27	TRBJ1-6	CASSLLGGAGNSPLHF
TRBV6-2/TRBV6-3	TRBJ1-2	CASSYPGYGYTF
TRBV3-1/TRBV3-2	TRBJ2-7	CASSQGLAGRYEQYF
TRBV9	TRBJ1-1	CASSSGAVMNTEAFF
TRBV20-1	TRBJ2-3	CSAGLTDTQYF
TRBV5-1	TRBJ1-3	CASSSTPGQGENTIYF
TRBV2	TRBJ2-7	CASSRGLAGAYEQYF
TRBV19	TRBJ1-5	CASKVQGPHQPQHF
TRBV6-1	TRBJ1-1	CASSENGLVGGQAFF
TRBV2	TRBJ1-2	CASLDRDGGGYTF
TRBV6-2/TRBV6-3	TRBJ2-4	CASSYMVSGGNIQYF
TRBV5-1	TRBJ2-7	CASSSGQNPAYYEQYF
TRBV13	TRBJ2-1	CASSSLAGKYNEQFF
TRBV5-6	TRBJ1-2	CASSPGQGGYGYTF
TRBV5-1	TRBJ1-5	CASSLDSEGQPQHF